The 17 T cell receptor beta chains presented below share a single source sample, sequenced in a study of shared T cell receptors in the human thymus. Clones were sequenced by immunoSEQ multiplex PCR, and TCRdb holds only the in-frame ones, with some missing. This sample has roughly 710,000 clones, with 80% to 90% found just once. The same sample was also studied in work on human thymus T cells.

Sequencing was done on a sample of thymocytes. The receptors were gathered from a girl in the first two years of life with a congenital heart defect.

This sequence joins TRBV5-1 and TRBJ1-1; TRBD1 might be the D (5 bases). V lost 6 bases and J 7 bases, leaving 13 bases between the germline ends. The CDR3 totals 12 residues. CDR1 and CDR2 from the germline V gene are SGHRS and YFSETQ. The CDR3: CASTQGGDEAFF. As DNA, the CDR3 is TGCGCCAGCACCCAGGGAGGGGATGAAGCTTTCTTT.

This clone has just one count. The rearrangement uses TRBV13 and TRBJ2-5; 8 bases are shared with TRBD1. Germline trimming cut 5 bases from V and 4 bases from J; bases unmatched to any gene: 6. The CDR3 is 14 residues long. Per the germline V gene, CDR1 is PRHDT and CDR2 is FYEKMQ (reference sequence). The CDR3 here is CASSPGQGPETQYF. For the CDR3, the DNA is TGTGCCAGCAGCCCAGGACAGGGTCCAGAGACCCAGTACTTC.

This clone was seen a handful of times. The sample holds other DNA sequences that translate to the same CDR3. The gene calls are TRBV7-8 and TRBJ1-2, with D maybe TRBD1 (5 bases). V lost 1 base and J 2 bases, leaving 5 bases between the germline ends. Germline CDR1 and CDR2: SGHVS and FQNEAQ. The CDR3 totals 13 residues. CDR3 amino acids: CASSLGQNYGYTF. The CDR3 DNA sequence: TGTGCCAGCAGCTTAGGACAGAACTATGGCTACACCTTC.

The chain recombines TRBV19 with TRBJ2-7, with D tentatively TRBD1 (5 bases). V dropped 5 bases and J dropped 3 bases, with 20 bases sitting between them. Germline V gene data show CDR1 as LNHDA and CDR2 as SQIVND (reference sequence). This CDR3 comprises 16 residues. CDR3 protein: CASSLIGQGDRYEQYF. CDR3 nucleotide sequence: TGTGCCAGTAGTTTGATCGGGCAGGGCGATCGCTACGAGCAGTACTTC.

The chain carries TRBV12-5 and TRBJ1-5; 8 nucleotides agree with TRBD1. CDR1 is LGHNT, CDR2 FRNRAP, per germline. This CDR3 is 16 amino acids long. Losses at the gene ends were 0 bases for V and 9 bases for J; bases not matched to a gene: 10. CDR3 sequence (DNA): TGTGCTAGTGGTTTGGTACAGGGGACAGGCATAGGGCCCCAGCATTTT. It yields the protein CASGLVQGTGIGPQHF.

The chain carries TRBV25-1 and TRBJ1-2, with 11 bases that match TRBD1. The CDR3 loop spans 16 amino acids. V trimming: 5 bases; J trimming: 4 bases; junction bases outside the gene matches: 9. Looked up from germline, CDR1 is MGHDK and CDR2 is SYGVNS. DNA for the CDR3: TGTGCCAGCAGTCATTCCGGGACAGGGGGGGTCTATGGCTACACCTTC. Its protein product is CASSHSGTGGVYGYTF.

V is TRBV11-2 and J is TRBJ1-2, with D unclear. The V end was cut by 0 bases, the J end by 8 bases, with 10 bases between. From germline, CDR1 is SGHAT and CDR2 FQNNGV. The CDR3 sequence is 13 residues long. The DNA for the CDR3 is TGTGCCAGCAGCTTAGAGAGGGCGGCGGGCTACACCTTC. This gives the protein CASSLERAAGYTF.

V and J are TRBV7-9 and TRBJ2-7; no firm D call. The CDR3 runs 11 residues. Trimming cost V 8 bases and J 1 base, with 6 bases left between them. Germline V lookup: CDR1 SEHNR, CDR2 FQNEAQ (reference sequence). The CDR3: CASGVSYEQYF. As DNA, the CDR3 is TGTGCCAGCGGAGTGTCCTACGAGCAGTACTTC.

The chain is built from TRBV28 and TRBJ1-3; tentative D call: TRBD1 (5 bases). The V gene lost 4 bases and the J gene lost 2 bases, with 9 bases spanning the gap. Germline values: CDR1 MDHEN, CDR2 SYDVKM. The CDR3 covers 14 residues. The CDR3 nucleotides read TGTGCCAGCAGTTCAGGGTTCGCTGGAAACACCATATATTTT. It yields the protein CASSSGFAGNTIYF.

This chain uses TRBV18 with TRBJ1-2; 8 bases map to TRBD1. CDR1 and CDR2 from the germline V gene are KGHSH and LQKENI. J was trimmed by 8 bases and V by 3 bases; bases with no gene match: 8. CDR3 size: 14 residues. CDR3 DNA sequence: TGTGCCAGCTCACCTAAGCAGGGGGCGATCGGCTACACCTTC. Its protein is CASSPKQGAIGYTF.

V usage is TRBV7-6 and J usage is TRBJ2-1, with a weak D call TRBD1 (6 bases). Germline lookup yields CDR1 SGHVS and CDR2 FNYEAQ. The CDR3 has 16 amino acids. V gave up 5 bases and J gave up 14 bases, with 28 bases separating them. The CDR3 DNA reads TGTGCCAGCAGCCAAGCGAACGGGACACCTCAAAAGAGGAAGTTCTTC. This gives the protein CASSQANGTPQKRKFF.

The J gene is TRBJ1-1, the V gene TRBV7-9, with D unresolved. CDR1 is SEHNR, CDR2 FQNEAQ, per germline (reference sequence). Trimming took 3 bases from V and 7 from J, leaving 24 bases between them. The CDR3 spans 17 residues. CDR3 bases: TGTGCCAGCAGCTTTCCAAACCGGAGAGAAAGGGAGGATGAAGCTTTCTTT. Protein sequence: CASSFPNRREREDEAFF.

This rearrangement joins TRBV28 to TRBJ1-5; tentatively, D is TRBD1 (5 bases). CDR1 MDHEN and CDR2 SYDVKM come from the germline V gene. The ends were cut back, 3 bases at V and 2 bases at J, with 17 bases in the middle. The CDR3 runs 17 residues. The CDR3, as DNA: TGTGCCAGCAGTTTGACGACAGCCAAGGTCGGCAATCAGCCCCAGCATTTT. Its translation is CASSLTTAKVGNQPQHF.

This chain uses TRBV4-3 with TRBJ2-1, with D uncertain. V shed 2 bases and J shed 10 bases, with 9 bases lying between them. The germline V gene has CDR1 LGHNA and CDR2 YSLEER. This CDR3 spans 12 amino acids. DNA of the CDR3: TGCGCCAGCAGCCAACAGTCCCACGAGCAGTTCTTC. Translated: CASSQQSHEQFF.

The chain couples TRBV27 to TRBJ2-5, with D possibly being TRBD2 (6 bases). This CDR3 is 17 amino acids long. With 2 bases removed from V and 5 bases from J, the gap between germline ends came to 21 bases. The germline CDR1 and CDR2 sequences are MNHEY and SMNVEV (reference sequence). In DNA, the CDR3 is TGTGCCAGCAGTTTAACTAGCCGCGGGGCCTTAAGGGAGACCCAGTACTTC. It encodes CASSLTSRGALRETQYF.

The rearrangement joins TRBV19 to TRBJ1-5; 8 bases line up with TRBD1. This CDR3 is 15 amino acids long. CDR1 is LNHDA and CDR2 is SQIVND in the germline V gene (reference sequence). Unmatched junction bases numbered 9, after V lost 8 bases and J lost 3 bases. CDR3 in amino acids: CASGLDRAANQPQHF. Written as DNA, the CDR3 is TGTGCCAGTGGGTTGGACAGGGCCGCCAATCAGCCCCAGCATTTT.

The V gene is TRBV15, the J gene TRBJ2-3, with TRBD1 as a possible D gene (7 bases). The V and J ends lost 3 bases and 0 bases respectively, with 19 bases between them. The length of the CDR3 is 18 residues. Germline V gives CDR1 LNHNV, CDR2 YYDKDF (reference sequence). The CDR3 DNA is TGTGCCACCAGCAGGTCCGCGGCACAGGGGACTAGCACAGATACGCAGTATTTT. Encoded protein: CATSRSAAQGTSTDTQYF.